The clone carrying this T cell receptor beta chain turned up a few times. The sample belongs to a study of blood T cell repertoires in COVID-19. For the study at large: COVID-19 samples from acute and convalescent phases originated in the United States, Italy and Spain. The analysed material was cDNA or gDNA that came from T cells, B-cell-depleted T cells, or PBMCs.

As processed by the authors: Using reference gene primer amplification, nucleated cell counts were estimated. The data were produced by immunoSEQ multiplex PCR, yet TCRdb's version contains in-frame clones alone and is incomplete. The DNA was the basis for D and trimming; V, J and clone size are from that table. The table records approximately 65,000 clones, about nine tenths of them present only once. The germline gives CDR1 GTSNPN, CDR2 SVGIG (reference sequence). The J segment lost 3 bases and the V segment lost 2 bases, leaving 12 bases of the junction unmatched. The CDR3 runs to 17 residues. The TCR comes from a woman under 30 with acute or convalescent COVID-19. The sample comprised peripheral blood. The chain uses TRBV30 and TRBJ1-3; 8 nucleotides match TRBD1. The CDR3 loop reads CAWSKPPGTGYGNTIYF. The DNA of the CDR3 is TGTGCCTGGAGTAAACCTCCCGGGACAGGTTATGGAAACACCATATATTTT.